Each of the 4 T cell receptor beta chains below was sequenced from the same sample in a study of cytomegalovirus exposure and HLA in healthy donors. The PCR employed 60 Vbeta primers together with 13 Jbeta primers. This table comes from immunoSEQ multiplex PCR, and its TCRdb copy is limited to in-frame clones, with some not included. The profile shows approximately 200,000 clones, over 65% of them singletons. Material: PBMCs. These receptors all come from a human donor in good health.

V is TRBV6-1 and J is TRBJ1-1; D perhaps matches TRBD1 (5 bases). The CDR3 is made up of 15 amino acids. Germline CDR1 reads MNHNS; CDR2 reads SASEGT. The germline V and J ends were trimmed by 3 bases and 7 bases, with 18 bases remaining between them. The chain's CDR3 is CASSDPKRGRVEAFF. In DNA, the CDR3 is TGTGCCAGCAGTGACCCTAAGCGGGGGAGGGTTGAAGCTTTCTTT.

This clone was seen just once. This rearrangement joins TRBV6-5 to TRBJ2-7; 7 bases match TRBD1. CDR1 MNHEY and CDR2 SVGAGI come from the germline V gene. The CDR3 covers 15 residues. V lost 6 bases and J lost 0; bases outside the gene matches: 8. CDR3 residues: CASRQGTESSYEQYF. The CDR3, as DNA: TGTGCCAGCAGACAAGGGACAGAGAGCTCCTACGAGCAGTACTTC.

This clone was observed once. V gene TRBV21-1 combines with J gene TRBJ2-3; TRBD2 is the table's D call, not checked against the DNA. TRBV21-1 is noted as a pseudogene. This CDR3 region has 14 residues. The DNA of the CDR3 is TGTGCCAGCAGCAAGAACGCGGGAGCAGATACGCAGTATTTT. Amino acids: CASSKNAGADTQYF.

The chain is built from TRBV6-5 and TRBJ2-7, with a weak D call TRBD1 (5 bases). V lost 2 bases and J lost 4, with 9 bases in between. CDR3 length: 13 residues. Germline lookup yields CDR1 MNHEY and CDR2 SVGAGI. CDR3 in amino acids: CASSYGRQYEQYF. Here the CDR3 DNA reads TGTGCCAGCAGTTACGGAAGACAGTACGAGCAGTACTTC.